The next 3 T cell receptor beta chains were all read from a single sample in a study of TIL therapy for anti-PD-1-resistant metastatic lung cancer. The time point: pre-treatment sample, taken before nivolumab and TIL therapy. The libraries were made with immunoSEQ v3. Clones were read by immunoSEQ multiplex PCR, and TCRdb kept only the in-frame ones, dropping some. The table lists just under 60,000 clones, less than 85% of them singletons, with 1.5% to 2% in the top ten. The sequences come from blood, collected at baseline. The receptors come from a person aged 25 to 79 with non-small cell lung cancer.

The CDR3 nucleotides read TGCGCCAGCAGCCAAGGGCCCCCAGCGGGAGAATTGTATGAGCAGTTCTTC. Its protein is CASSQGPPAGELYEQFF. The chain employs TRBV4-1 and TRBJ2-1, with TRBD2 matching 8 bases. From germline, CDR1 is MGHRA and CDR2 YSYEKL. The CDR3 has 17 amino acids. Unmatched junction bases numbered 13, after V lost 1 base and J lost 8 bases.

V gene TRBV6-5 combines with J gene TRBJ1-2; unclear D gene. V was trimmed by 2 bases and J by 1 base, leaving 5 bases between them. The CDR3 is 13 amino acids. Germline V gene sequence: CDR1 MNHEY, CDR2 SVGAGI. The CDR3 region is CASSYDVNYGYTF. CDR3 DNA sequence: TGTGCCAGCAGTTACGACGTTAACTATGGCTACACCTTC.

V gene TRBV28 combines with J gene TRBJ1-1; 7 bases are a match to TRBD1. The V segment lost 3 bases and the J segment 3 bases; nucleotides outside the gene matches: 4. CDR3 length: 14 amino acids. CDR1 and CDR2 (germline): MDHEN, SYDVKM. Here the CDR3 DNA reads TGTGCCAGCAGTTTGACAGGGTTGGACACTGAAGCTTTCTTT. Protein: CASSLTGLDTEAFF.